Sequencing of this TCR beta chain was carried out in a study of CD8 T cells in ankylosing spondylitis. This clonotype was seen more than once but under ten times. The antigen is unknown. Study findings and constraints: Clones that were linked to disease were CD8+ and were relatively rare in peripheral blood. Disease-associated clones were reportedly significantly overrepresented in matched ankylosing spondylitis synovial fluid.

TCRdb re-called the 5' RACE reads through MiXCR, storing one row per CDR3 protein. The sample contains 150,000 to 200,000 distinct CDR3 sequences, around 18% of which appear only once. This clonotype was sampled from a male donor with ankylosing spondylitis or in good health (not recorded which). Sequencing was carried out using blood, either unsorted or a sorted T cell fraction (not recorded which).

CDR3 DNA: TGCGCCAGCAGCCAAGATGCGTTCGTTGAGCAGTTCTTC. Residues: CASSQDAFVEQFF. The genes are TRBV4-1 and TRBJ2-1, with unresolved D. The CDR3 totals 13 residues. Germline assignment: CDR1 MGHRA and CDR2 YSYEKL. V was cut by 0 bases and J by 9 bases, with 9 bases left in between.